These 15 T cell receptor beta chains share one sample of origin, sequenced in a study of human T cells and chemical hapten exposure. Time point specified: patch test 2, 6 weeks after DPC sensitization. The treatment denotes: therapeutic diphenylcyclopropenone sensitization with weekly scalp DPC. TCRdb reprocessed the RACE reads with MiXCR, giving one entry per CDR3 protein. The repertoire consists of 20,000 to 30,000 distinct CDR3 sequences, with over 9% occurring once and the leading ten covering under 8.5%. Sequencing was performed on whole blood, taken in connection with sensitization to the hapten diphenylcyclopropenone (DPC). The receptors come from a man aged 30 to 45 with alopecia areata. Some clones in this sample may be carry-over from other donors' samples.

This clonotype was seen a handful of times. V is TRBV13 and J is TRBJ2-7, with 9 bases fitting TRBD1. Losses at the gene ends were 6 bases for V and 6 bases for J; bases not matched to a gene: 15. The CDR3 loop spans 16 amino acids. The germline V gene encodes CDR1 PRHDT and CDR2 FYEKMQ (reference sequence). CDR3 sequence reads: CASSLTRDREFGEQYF. CDR3 sequence (DNA): TGTGCCAGCAGTCTCACTCGGGACAGGGAATTTGGCGAGCAGTACTTC.

Only a few counts were recorded for this clonotype. The rearrangement joins TRBV20-1 to TRBJ1-4; tentative D call: TRBD1 (6 bases). CDR1 DFQATT and CDR2 SNEGSKA come from the germline V gene (reference sequence). Trimming took 6 bases from V and 6 from J, leaving 17 bases between them. There are 14 residues in the CDR3. CDR3 coding DNA: TGCAGTGCCCCTGAACCAGGGGTGTATGAAAAACTGTTTTTT. This translates into CSAPEPGVYEKLFF.

This clonotype was picked up one time. The genes are TRBV27 and TRBJ2-7; D is unresolved. This CDR3 spans 13 amino acids. The V end lost 3 bases, the J end lost 3 bases, and 9 bases lay between the germline ends. Germline assignment: CDR1 MNHEY and CDR2 SMNVEV (reference sequence). The CDR3 bases are TGTGCCAGCAGTTTGGGGTCGCGCTACGAGCAGTACTTC. Its translation is CASSLGSRYEQYF.

This clonotype was counted ten times or more. As DNA, the CDR3 is TGTGCCAGCAGCCTCCTCCCGGCAGAGACCCAGTACTTC. Translated, it gives CASSLLPAETQYF. This chain connects TRBV7-9 to TRBJ2-5; D unresolved. The CDR3 consists of 13 residues. In germline, CDR1 is SEHNR, CDR2 FQNEAQ (reference sequence). Trimming cost V 5 bases and J 4 bases, with 11 bases left between them.

The chain combines TRBV7-9 with TRBJ1-5; D possibly corresponds to TRBD1 (5 bases). The CDR3 spans 13 residues. Germline V lookup: CDR1 SEHNR, CDR2 FQNEAQ (reference sequence). V was cut by 5 bases and J by 6 bases, with 11 bases left in between. The CDR3 spells CASSRGDTQPQHF. Written as DNA, the CDR3 is TGTGCCAGCAGCCGGGGGGATACTCAGCCCCAGCATTTT.

This clonotype was seen at least ten times. The chain uses TRBV6-1 and TRBJ1-1, with 10 bases that match TRBD1. This CDR3 has 14 residues. Germline V gene sequence: CDR1 MNHNS, CDR2 SASEGT. With 2 bases clipped from V and 7 bases from J, the junction kept 4 bases outside the gene matches. The CDR3 nucleotides read TGTGCCAGCAGTGAACCGGGACAGGGGCATGAAGCTTTCTTT. Protein product: CASSEPGQGHEAFF.

J is TRBJ2-1 and V is TRBV19; D gene uncertain. With 4 bases removed from V and 6 bases from J, the gap between germline ends came to 10 bases. Germline values: CDR1 LNHDA, CDR2 SQIVND (reference sequence). The CDR3 has 13 amino acids. The CDR3 loop reads CASSNLNVNEQFF. The CDR3 nucleotides are TGTGCCAGTAGTAATCTCAACGTCAATGAGCAGTTCTTC.

This clonotype has at least ten counts. The chain carries TRBV3-1 and TRBJ1-4; TRBD1 matches at 7 bases. The CDR3 runs to 16 residues. Looked up from germline, CDR1 is LGHDT and CDR2 is YNNKEL (reference sequence). The junction had 11 bases not matched to a gene; V was cut back by 4 bases and J by 6 bases. CDR3 in DNA: TGTGCCAGCAGCCCCCGAGACAGGGACATGGATGAAAAACTGTTTTTT. Residues: CASSPRDRDMDEKLFF.

This clonotype was found a few times. This chain uses TRBV5-6 with TRBJ1-1; TRBD1 is a possible D gene (6 bases). This CDR3 contains 15 residues. V was cut by 1 base and J by 3 bases, with 13 bases left in between. CDR1 SGHDT and CDR2 YYEEEE come from the germline V gene. This CDR3 is CASSLSGGWYTEAFF. The CDR3 DNA reads as TGTGCCAGCAGCTTGTCCGGGGGCTGGTACACTGAAGCTTTCTTT.

This clonotype was seen only a few times. This rearrangement joins TRBV30 to TRBJ2-2; D is possibly TRBD1 (5 bases). The CDR3 consists of 19 residues. The V gene lost 0 bases and the J gene lost 0 bases, with 20 bases spanning the gap. Germline CDR1 and CDR2: GTSNPN and SVGIG (reference sequence). CDR3 residues: CAWSVWGSYTHANTGELFF. CDR3 DNA: TGTGCCTGGAGTGTATGGGGCAGCTATACTCACGCGAACACCGGGGAGCTGTTTTTT. The variable domain in full, with the rest retrieved from reference TRBV30 and TRBJ2-2, is SQTIHQWPATLVQPVGSPLSLECTVEGTSNPNLYWYRQAAGRGLQLLFYSVGIGQISSEVPQNLSASRPQDRQFILSSKKLLLSDSGFYLCAWSVWGSYTHANTGELFFGEGSRLTVL.

The chain employs TRBV21-1 and TRBJ2-5; whether TRBD1, the table's D call, matches the DNA was not checked. TRBV21-1 is a documented pseudogene. This CDR3 is 17 amino acids long. CDR3 sequence (DNA): TGTGCCAGCAGCAAAGCCGGGACAGGGACGGATGAAGAGACCCAGTACTTC. This encodes CASSKAGTGTDEETQYF.

This clonotype was counted only a few times. This sequence joins TRBV7-9 and TRBJ2-3, with D perhaps assigned TRBD1 or TRBD2 (5 bases each). Trimming pared 10 bases from V and 2 bases from J, leaving 16 bases between. This CDR3 is 14 amino acids long. Germline V gene data show CDR1 as SEHNR and CDR2 as FQNEAQ (reference sequence). CDR3 region: CAISRDGNTDTQYF. The CDR3 nucleotides read TGTGCCATCTCCAGGGACGGGAACACAGATACGCAGTATTTT.

This clonotype was seen at least ten times. This chain connects TRBV20-1 to TRBJ1-2; D may be TRBD1 (6 bases). The V end was cut by 4 bases, the J end by 2 bases, with 8 bases between. Germline V gene lookup returns CDR1 DFQATT and CDR2 SNEGSKA (reference sequence). The CDR3 loop spans 12 amino acids. As DNA, the CDR3 is TGCAGTGCTAAACAGGGAAACTATGGCTACACCTTC. Translating gives CSAKQGNYGYTF.

The sample holds many counts of this clonotype. The chain couples TRBV2 to TRBJ1-5; 7 bases fit TRBD1. The V gene's germline CDR1 is SNHLY and CDR2 FYNNEI. With V trimmed by 5 bases and J by 1 base, 11 bases remained unmatched. The CDR3 is made up of 17 amino acids. The CDR3 DNA reads TGTGCCAGCAGTAGGGAGGGGACAGCTGAGAGCAATCAGCCCCAGCATTTT. This translates into CASSREGTAESNQPQHF.

This clonotype was seen a handful of times. The V gene is TRBV24-1, the J gene TRBJ2-1, with TRBD2 matching 11 bases. CDR3 length equals 16 residues. The V gene end was trimmed by 7 bases and the J gene end by 3 bases; junction bases not matched to a gene: 7. CDR1 KGHDR and CDR2 SFDVKD come from the germline V gene. In DNA, the CDR3 is TGTGCCACCAGGGACTCTAGCGGGGGGTTCTACAATGAGCAGTTCTTC. Residues: CATRDSSGGFYNEQFF.